This T cell receptor beta chain was recorded in a study of shared clonotypes between healthy human individuals. The wider study: Three plates each covered CD4 naive and memory; CD8 naive two, CD8 memory one.

A deep-level run was used for the assay. Across several immunoSEQ plates, the genomic DNA of each subset was split evenly. Libraries were prepared by immunoSEQ multiplex PCR; TCRdb keeps only in-frame clonotypes and omits some of them. The sample contains around 1.5 million clones, approximately 98% of which appear only once. The CDR3 loop spans 11 amino acids. The sample taken for sequencing was naive CD4+ T cells sorted from blood. Subset reported: CD45RA+ positively selected. The source is a young man in good health. This chain joins TRBV21-1 and TRBJ2-7; TRBD2, the table's D call, was not compared with the DNA. TRBV21-1 is shown as a pseudogene. This CDR3 reads CASSLLYEQYF. DNA of the CDR3: TGTGCCAGCAGCCTCCTCTACGAGCAGTACTTC.